This TCR beta chain emerged from a study of early T cells in non-severe SARS-CoV-2 infection. Via MiXCR, TCRdb re-called the 5' RACE reads, giving one row per CDR3 protein. The table shows 40,000 to 55,000 distinct CDR3 sequences, with 10% to 15% occurring only once. V was clipped by 3 bases and J by 2 bases, with 11 bases between them. CDR3 length: 15 amino acids. Germline V gene data show CDR1 as SNHLY and CDR2 as FYNNEI. Material: whole blood. The sequence was obtained from an adult who was a healthcare worker with PCR-confirmed SARS-CoV-2 infection or an uninfected control (not recorded which). The chain joins TRBV2 to TRBJ1-3, with no clear D. Here the CDR3 DNA reads TGTGCCAGCAGTGACCCGACTGATGCTGGAAACACCATATATTTT. Translation gives CASSDPTDAGNTIYF.